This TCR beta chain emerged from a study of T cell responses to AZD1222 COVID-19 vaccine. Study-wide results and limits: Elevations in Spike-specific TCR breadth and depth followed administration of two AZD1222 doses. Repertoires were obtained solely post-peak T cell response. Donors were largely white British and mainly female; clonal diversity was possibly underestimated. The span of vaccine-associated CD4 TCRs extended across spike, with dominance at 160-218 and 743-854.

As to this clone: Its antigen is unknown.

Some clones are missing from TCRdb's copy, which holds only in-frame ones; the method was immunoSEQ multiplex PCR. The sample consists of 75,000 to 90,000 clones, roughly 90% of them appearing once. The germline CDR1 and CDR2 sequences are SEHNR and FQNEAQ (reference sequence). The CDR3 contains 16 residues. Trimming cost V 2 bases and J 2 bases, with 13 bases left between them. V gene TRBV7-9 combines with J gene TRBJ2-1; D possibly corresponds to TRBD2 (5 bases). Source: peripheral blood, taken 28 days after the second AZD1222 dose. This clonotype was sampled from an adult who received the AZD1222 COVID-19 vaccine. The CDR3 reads CASSLFTGNPYNEQFF. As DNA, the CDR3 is TGTGCCAGCAGCTTATTTACCGGGAACCCCTACAATGAGCAGTTCTTC.